This is a list of T cell receptor beta chains from one sample in a study of human T cells and chemical hapten exposure. A single record per CDR3 protein comes from TCRdb applying MiXCR to the RACE reads. The profile covers some 350,000 distinct CDR3 sequences, with about 6.3% appearing a single time and more than 5.5% taken by the ten largest. The source was whole blood, collected in connection with sensitization to the hapten diphenylcyclopropenone (DPC). These receptor sequences come from a woman younger than 30 with alopecia areata. Some clones in this sample may be carry-over from other donors' samples. Both conserved end residues are part of each CDR3. The size of a clone is reported for some rows only, either as once, few or many, or as a class for expanded clones.

>TRBJ2-5|TRBV7-3|few
CASSFNIQETQYF
>TRBJ2-7|TRBV25-1|.
CASRAEQAPYEQYF
>TRBJ1-1|TRBV5-1|many
CASSPPEGGMNTEAFF
>TRBJ2-7|TRBV6-2/TRBV6-3|few
CASIKNPGLSPYEQYF
>TRBJ1-5|TRBV6-2/TRBV6-3|many
CASTRLLNQPQHF
>TRBJ2-1|TRBV28|.
CASSFLGDDRGMDNEQFF
>TRBJ1-2|TRBV29-1|many
CSAIQPNYGYTF
>TRBJ2-2|TRBV4-2|.
CASSQDLGTGTGELFF
>TRBJ2-5|TRBV7-2|.
CASSSDRGPGETQYF
>TRBJ2-1|TRBV3-1|.
CASSQDLRGLKNEQFF
>TRBJ1-1|TRBV18|many
CASSPRGQNVEAFF
>TRBJ2-1|TRBV27|.
CASSWDRAYNEQFF
>TRBJ1-1|TRBV7-2|many
CASRTGASRTEAFF
>TRBJ2-2|TRBV12-3/TRBV12-4|few
CASSLRDRGMNTGELFF
>TRBJ1-1|TRBV6-5|many
CASSYSTGNTEAFF
>TRBJ2-7|TRBV27|.
CASSPSTGWRQQYF
>TRBJ2-3|TRBV6-2/TRBV6-3|many
CASNLGLRTDTQYF
>TRBJ1-5|TRBV19|.
CASGQGAGNQPQHF
>TRBJ1-1|TRBV12-3/TRBV12-4|many
CASSPGYVATEAFF
>TRBJ1-1|TRBV5-1|.
CASSMGQGVNTEAFF
>TRBJ1-3|TRBV12-3/TRBV12-4|many
CASSFGISGNTIYF
>TRBJ1-6|TRBV4-3|many
CASSPDLTSPLHF
>TRBJ2-3|TRBV15|.
CATTRDRNTDTQYF
>TRBJ1-4|TRBV20-1|.
CSARSRGEKLFF
>TRBJ2-1|TRBV12-3/TRBV12-4|many
CASSLSPELAGGDNEQFF
>TRBJ2-1|TRBV11-2|.
CASKRTANNEQFF
>TRBJ1-4|TRBV4-3|few
CASSQVTFQESNEKLFF
>TRBJ1-1|TRBV5-1|many
CASSGTGTEAFF
>TRBJ1-4|TRBV20-1|.
CSARGARGLEEKLFF
>TRBJ2-7|TRBV20-1|few
CSAPDTYEQYF
>TRBJ1-1|TRBV6-5|many
CASSYSATEAFF
>TRBJ2-5|TRBV5-1|few
CASSSPSGGIETQYF
>TRBJ1-3|TRBV14|.
CASSQDPGEFGNTIYF
>TRBJ1-2|TRBV5-4|few
CASSFWSNYGYTF
>TRBJ1-3|TRBV7-9|few
CASSWSSNDGNTIYF
>TRBJ2-3|TRBV6-5|many
CATKGAGTTDTQYF
>TRBJ2-5|TRBV29-1|.
CSVTRLAGAQETQYF
>TRBJ2-1|TRBV29-1|many
CSVDEQFF
>TRBJ1-1|TRBV12-3/TRBV12-4|many
CASTLMGGRRTEAFF
>TRBJ2-1|TRBV20-1|many
CSAPDRVSYNEQFF
>TRBJ1-1|TRBV9|many
CASSGQSTEAFF
>TRBJ2-1|TRBV12-3/TRBV12-4|many
CASTGTSFTYNEQFF
>TRBJ2-5|TRBV29-1|few
CSVQRTGSQETQYF
>TRBJ2-7|TRBV5-5|few
CASSNSGGYEQYF
>TRBJ2-7|TRBV4-3|few
CASSQLTGNYEQYF
>TRBJ2-5|TRBV12-3/TRBV12-4|few
CASSLLSGGPQETQYF
>TRBJ2-7|TRBV18|many
CASSPGAYEQYF
>TRBJ2-1|TRBV9|few
CASSVATGVGLAGLYSSYNEQFF
>TRBJ2-3|TRBV28|few
CASGLGTSGVKYTDTQYF
>TRBJ1-2|TRBV27|many
CASSIPGGLGYTF
>TRBJ1-2|TRBV5-1|.
CASSPSGPNYGYTF
>TRBJ2-2|TRBV20-1|.
CSAGPTGITGELFF
>TRBJ1-1|TRBV11-2|few
CASSSGVRNTEAFF
>TRBJ2-2|TRBV11-2|.
CASSSAGVSTGELFF